The rows below give T cell receptor beta chains drawn from one sample of a study of cytomegalovirus exposure and HLA in healthy donors. Profiling relied on immunoSEQ multiplex PCR, and the TCRdb table lists in-frame clones only, not all of them. The sample contains about 120,000 clones, 65% to 80% of which appear only once. Sequencing was done on a sample of PBMCs. These receptor sequences come from a human donor in good health. Each CDR3 is given with its conserved first and last residue. Fields, in order: J gene, clone size, V gene, CDR3 protein. Rows may omit the clone size; those that give it use once, few, many or a size class.

>TRBJ2-7|-|TRBV6-5
CASSYGGTLSSYEQYF
>TRBJ2-3|-|TRBV19
CASSIVAGVRLDTQYF
>TRBJ2-1|-|TRBV7-9
CASDRERGGEQFF
>TRBJ2-7|-|TRBV15
CATSRGGGTGITYEQYF
>TRBJ1-3|-|TRBV25-1
CASSEFAGLGGNTIYF
>TRBJ1-2|-|TRBV11-2
CASSLGLMEDGYTF
>TRBJ2-1|few|TRBV11-2
CASSLIRGSYNEQFF
>TRBJ1-2|-|TRBV28
CASSLGRRAGYTF
>TRBJ1-5|-|TRBV2
CASTTSDRNQPQHF
>TRBJ2-5|-|TRBV19
CASSQRTGIQETQYF
>TRBJ2-1|-|TRBV5-1
CASSLDAGLAEGGAQFF
>TRBJ1-5|-|TRBV30
CAWRGGTGSNQPQHF
>TRBJ2-1|-|TRBV2
CASSEGTSGVLSYNEQFF
>TRBJ2-1|-|TRBV19
CASSPGGGRNNEQFF
>TRBJ1-2|-|TRBV6-1
CASSVVVYGYTF
>TRBJ1-1|few|TRBV5-4
CASSASWREAAPEAFF
>TRBJ2-7|-|TRBV2
CASSEIGQGGYEQYF
>TRBJ1-1|-|TRBV25-1
CASSAGQLNTEAFF
>TRBJ1-5|few|TRBV9
CASSGGWGGQPQHF
>TRBJ2-3|-|TRBV2
CASSEVAGGADTQYF
>TRBJ1-1|-|TRBV5-6
CASSFLGGDTEAFF
>TRBJ1-5|-|TRBV19
CASSIRTPSNQPQHF
>TRBJ2-4|-|TRBV19
CASSIMTGAKNIQYF
>TRBJ2-3|few|TRBV29-1
CSVEDGASASTDTQYF
>TRBJ2-3|-|TRBV19
CATSEGGTDTQYF
>TRBJ1-1|few|TRBV9
CASSVGLDRDTEAFF
>TRBJ2-5|few|TRBV28
CASSVLKETQYF
>TRBJ2-3|-|TRBV9
CASSAGGGPDTQYF
>TRBJ1-3|-|TRBV11-2
CASSLGFGRRQSSGNTIYF
>TRBJ1-1|-|TRBV19
CASSTLSTGYTEAFF
>TRBJ2-7|-|TRBV28
CASSPAGTGSYEQYF
>TRBJ1-3|once|TRBV9
CASSVARGSGNTIYF
>TRBJ2-1|few|TRBV7-2
CASSLPINSYNEQFF
>TRBJ1-5|-|TRBV7-9
CASSPLNQPQHF
>TRBJ1-6|few|TRBV19
CASSTRDMGNSPLHF
>TRBJ2-5|-|TRBV7-9
CSSSLLGTGHRETQYF
>TRBJ2-1|-|TRBV5-1
CASIGAQSPTNEQFF
>TRBJ2-7|-|TRBV15
CATSRDKTRTYEQYF
>TRBJ1-4|once|TRBV4-1
CASSRDGTGTNEKLFF
>TRBJ1-2|-|TRBV10-3
CAISEDRAYGYTF
>TRBJ2-5|-|TRBV11-3
CASSLEWTVMEETQYF
>TRBJ1-2|-|TRBV7-2
CASSRTQGPGGYTF
>TRBJ2-1|few|TRBV7-7
CASSRDRDNEQFF
>TRBJ1-2|-|TRBV14
CASSRLRATGGGYGYTF
>TRBJ2-1|once|TRBV7-8
CARRFSDNEQFF
>TRBJ1-1|-|TRBV7-2
CASSLVGARTEAFF
>TRBJ2-3|-|TRBV5-1
CASSLAASGKRDTQYF
>-|-|TRBV9
CASSATASGRTVYEQYF
>TRBJ1-2|-|TRBV11-2
CASSSTGGNYGYTF
>TRBJ2-1|once|TRBV7-9
CASSHPSLAGGLYNEQFF
>TRBJ2-7|few|TRBV15
CATSETMQGAYEQYF
>TRBJ2-7|-|TRBV7-9
CASSPTGDPLYEQYF
>TRBJ2-7|-|TRBV28
CAIRSTRGRASYEQYF
>TRBJ1-5|-|TRBV5-1
CASSLDSYSNQPQHF